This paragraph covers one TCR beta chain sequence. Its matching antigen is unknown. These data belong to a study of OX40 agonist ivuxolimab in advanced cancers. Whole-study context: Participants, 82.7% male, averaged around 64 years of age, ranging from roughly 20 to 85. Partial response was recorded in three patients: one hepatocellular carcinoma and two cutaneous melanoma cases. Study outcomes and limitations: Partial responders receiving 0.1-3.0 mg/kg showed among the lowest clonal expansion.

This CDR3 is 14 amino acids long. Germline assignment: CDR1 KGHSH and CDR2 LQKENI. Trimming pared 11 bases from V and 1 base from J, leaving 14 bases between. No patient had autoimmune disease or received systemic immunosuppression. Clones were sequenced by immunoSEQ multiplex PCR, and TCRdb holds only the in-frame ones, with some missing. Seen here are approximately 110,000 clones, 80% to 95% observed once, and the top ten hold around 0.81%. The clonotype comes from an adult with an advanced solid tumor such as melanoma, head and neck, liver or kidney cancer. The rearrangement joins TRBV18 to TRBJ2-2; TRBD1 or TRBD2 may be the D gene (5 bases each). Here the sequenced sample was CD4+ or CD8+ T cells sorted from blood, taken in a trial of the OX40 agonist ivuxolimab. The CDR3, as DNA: TGTGCCGGGGGACGGACGGGGAACACCGGGGAGCTGTTTTTT. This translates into CAGGRTGNTGELFF.